This T cell receptor (beta chain) was obtained from a study of blood T cell repertoires in COVID-19. CDR1 MNHEY and CDR2 SMNVEV come from the germline V gene (reference sequence). The CDR3 spans 15 residues. V trimming: 4 bases; J trimming: 8 bases; junction bases outside the gene matches: 10. The assay was immunoSEQ multiplex PCR, and TCRdb's table has in-frame clones only and misses some. The repertoire includes approximately 300,000 clones, just over 85% of them detected once, and around 9.3% sits in the top ten. The chain is built from TRBV27 and TRBJ1-4; 7 bases match TRBD1. Input material: PBMCs or T cells enriched from blood (not recorded which). This TCR was recovered from a woman aged 18-35 years who had recovered from COVID-19. The CDR3 loop is CASSSQGQAEEKLFF. The CDR3 nucleotides are TGTGCCAGCAGTTCCCAAGGACAGGCGGAGGAAAAACTGTTTTTT. The full variable domain, completed using reference TRBV27 and TRBJ1-4, is EAQVTQNPRYLITVTGKKLTVTCSQNMNHEYMSWYRQDPGLGLRQIYYSMNVEVTDKGDVPEGYKVSRKEKRNFPLILESPSPNQTSLYFCASSSQGQAEEKLFFGSGTQLSVL.